This paragraph reports one TCR beta chain. Per the original data handling: Amplification with reference gene primers provided the estimates of nucleated cell counts. Sequencing was performed with immunoSEQ multiplex PCR; in TCRdb, only in-frame clones are kept and a portion is missing. V, J and clone size derive from that table, while D and trimming were established from the DNA sequence. Among about 170,000 clones listed, around four fifths were seen once. This sample is part of a study of blood T cell repertoires in COVID-19. As for the study in general: Some COVID-19 samples were acute and others convalescent; all came from the United States, Italy and Spain. T cells, B-cell-depleted T cells, or PBMCs supplied cDNA or gDNA.

Germline V lookup: CDR1 SGHAT, CDR2 FQNNGV. This CDR3 is built from 13 residues. V was clipped by 5 bases and J by 4 bases, with 11 bases between them. The sequence was collected from a woman aged 80 or over with COVID-19, enrolled during active disease. The sample comprised peripheral blood. V and J are TRBV11-2 and TRBJ2-5, with a possible D match to TRBD1 (5 bases). The CDR3 loop is CASSRTFGETQYF. CDR3 nucleotide sequence: TGTGCCAGCAGCCGGACATTCGGAGAGACCCAGTACTTC.